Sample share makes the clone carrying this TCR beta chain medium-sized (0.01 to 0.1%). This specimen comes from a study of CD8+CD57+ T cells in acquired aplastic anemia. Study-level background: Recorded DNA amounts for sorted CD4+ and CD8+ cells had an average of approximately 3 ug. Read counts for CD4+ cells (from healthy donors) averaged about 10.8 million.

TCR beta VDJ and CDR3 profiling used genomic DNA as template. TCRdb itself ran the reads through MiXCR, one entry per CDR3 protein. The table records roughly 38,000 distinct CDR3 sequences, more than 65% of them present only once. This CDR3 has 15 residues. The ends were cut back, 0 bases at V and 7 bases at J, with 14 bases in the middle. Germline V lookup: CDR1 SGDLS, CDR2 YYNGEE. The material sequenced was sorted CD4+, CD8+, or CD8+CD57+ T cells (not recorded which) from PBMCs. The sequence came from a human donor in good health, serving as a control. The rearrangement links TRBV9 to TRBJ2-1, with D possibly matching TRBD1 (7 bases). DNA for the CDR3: TGTGCCAGCAGCGTAGGAGGGGGCGCGGGGAATGAGCAGTTCTTC. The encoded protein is CASSVGGGAGNEQFF.